This T cell receptor (beta chain) emerged from a study of shared clonotypes between healthy human individuals. Libraries were prepared by immunoSEQ multiplex PCR; TCRdb keeps only in-frame clonotypes and omits some of them. The sample gives 1.4 million or so clones, 97% to 99% of which show up once; 0.3% to 0.45% is in the top ten. CDR1 is SGHTA, CDR2 FQGNSA, per germline. Trimming cost V 5 bases and J 4 bases; bases outside gene matches: 2. The CDR3 extends over 12 amino acids. Comment on this clone: The same CDR3 can be traced to other DNA sequences in this sample.

Sequencing input: naive CD4+ T cells sorted from blood. Stated subset: CD45RA+ positively selected. This TCR derives from a man in his thirties or forties in good health. The chain recombines TRBV7-2 with TRBJ2-7, with 7 bases that match TRBD1. The CDR3 loop is CASSRQGYEQYF. CDR3 nucleotides: TGTGCCAGCAGCCGACAGGGTTACGAGCAGTACTTC.